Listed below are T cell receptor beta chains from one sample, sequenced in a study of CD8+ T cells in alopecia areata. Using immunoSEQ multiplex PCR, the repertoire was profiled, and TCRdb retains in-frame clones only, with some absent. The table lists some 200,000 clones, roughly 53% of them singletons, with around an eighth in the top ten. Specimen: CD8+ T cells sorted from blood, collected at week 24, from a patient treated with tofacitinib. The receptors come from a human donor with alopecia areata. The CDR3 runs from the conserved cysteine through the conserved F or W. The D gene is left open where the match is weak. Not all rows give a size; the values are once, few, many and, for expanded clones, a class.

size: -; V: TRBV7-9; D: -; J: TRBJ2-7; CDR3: CASRPDNPYEQYF; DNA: TGTGCCAGCAGACCCGACAATCCCTACGAGCAGTACTTC
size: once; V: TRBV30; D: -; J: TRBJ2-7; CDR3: CAWSTGISDEQYF; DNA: TGTGCCTGGAGTACGGGGATTTCGGACGAGCAGTACTTC
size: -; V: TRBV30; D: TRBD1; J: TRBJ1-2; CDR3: CAWSGGQYGYTF; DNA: TGTGCCTGGAGTGGGGGACAGTATGGCTACACCTTC
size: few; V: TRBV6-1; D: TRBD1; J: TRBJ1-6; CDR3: CASSVAGQGEHSPLHF; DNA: TGTGCCAGCAGTGTGGCGGGACAGGGAGAACATTCACCCCTCCACTTT
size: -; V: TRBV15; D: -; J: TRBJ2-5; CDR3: CATSMGPGTQETQYF; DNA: TGTGCCACCAGCATGGGGCCCGGGACGCAAGAGACCCAGTACTTC
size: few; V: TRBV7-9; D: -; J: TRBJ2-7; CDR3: CASSGDSYEQYF; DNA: TGTGCCAGCAGCGGGGACTCCTACGAGCAGTACTTC
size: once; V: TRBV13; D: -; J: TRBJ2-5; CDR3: CASSRALAETQYF; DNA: TGTGCCAGCAGCCGTGCCCTAGCCGAGACCCAGTACTTC
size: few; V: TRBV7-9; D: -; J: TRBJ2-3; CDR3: CASSFSGSLPDTQYF; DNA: TGTGCCAGCAGCTTTTCGGGATCCCTCCCAGATACGCAGTATTTT
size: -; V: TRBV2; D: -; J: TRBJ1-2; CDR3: CASRAGTNYGYTF; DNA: TGTGCCAGCAGGGCCGGGACCAACTATGGCTACACCTTC
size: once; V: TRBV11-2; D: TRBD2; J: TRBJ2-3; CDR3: CASSQRGGVTDTQYF; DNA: TGTGCCAGCAGCCAGCGGGGGGGCGTGACAGATACGCAGTATTTT
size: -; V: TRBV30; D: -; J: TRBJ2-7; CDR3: CAWSLTGEVYEQYF; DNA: TGTGCCTGGAGTCTAACTGGGGAGGTCTACGAGCAGTACTTC
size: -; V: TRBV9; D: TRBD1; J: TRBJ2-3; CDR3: CASSNLTGGAQYF; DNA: TGTGCCAGCAGCAACCTTACAGGGGGCGCGCAGTATTTT
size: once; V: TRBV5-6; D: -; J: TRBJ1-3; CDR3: CASSFGVSGNTIYF; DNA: TGTGCCAGCAGCTTTGGCGTCTCTGGAAACACCATATATTTT
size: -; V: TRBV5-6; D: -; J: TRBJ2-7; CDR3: CASRPTHRETTYEQYF; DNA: TGTGCCAGCAGACCAACCCACAGGGAAACTACCTACGAGCAGTACTTC
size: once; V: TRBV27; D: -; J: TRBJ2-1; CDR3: CASSPSYNEQFF; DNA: TGTGCCAGCAGTCCCTCCTACAATGAGCAGTTCTTC
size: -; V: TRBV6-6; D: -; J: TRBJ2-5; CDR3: CASSYSGMRTQETQYF; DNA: TGTGCCAGCAGTTACTCCGGGATGAGGACCCAAGAGACCCAGTACTTC
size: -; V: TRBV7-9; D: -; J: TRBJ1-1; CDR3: CASSLGILNTEAFF; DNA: TGTGCCAGCAGCTTGGGGATTTTGAACACTGAAGCTTTCTTT
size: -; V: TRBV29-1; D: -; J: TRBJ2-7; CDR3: CSVEWTGLTSYEQYF; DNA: TGCAGCGTTGAATGGACCGGACTGACCTCCTACGAGCAGTACTTC
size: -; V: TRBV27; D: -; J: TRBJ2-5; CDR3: CASSLPSRETQYF; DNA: TGTGCCAGCAGTCTACCCAGTAGAGAGACCCAGTACTTC
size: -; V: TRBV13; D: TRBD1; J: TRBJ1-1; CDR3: CASRPRGSPTEAFF; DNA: TGTGCCAGCAGACCCAGGGGGTCACCAACTGAAGCTTTCTTT
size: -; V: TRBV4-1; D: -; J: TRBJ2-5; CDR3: CASSQVKAGETQYF; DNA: TGCGCCAGCAGCCAAGTAAAAGCGGGAGAGACCCAGTACTTC
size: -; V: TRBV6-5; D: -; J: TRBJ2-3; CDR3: CASGDSAPTDTQYF; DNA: TGTGCCAGCGGAGACAGCGCTCCTACAGATACGCAGTATTTT
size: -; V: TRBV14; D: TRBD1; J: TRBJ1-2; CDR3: CASSARQGINYGYTF; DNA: TGTGCCAGCAGCGCCCGACAGGGAATTAACTATGGCTACACCTTC
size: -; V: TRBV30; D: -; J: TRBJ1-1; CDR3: CAWSVSTGDENTEAFF; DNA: TGTGCCTGGAGTGTAAGCACGGGAGATGAGAACACTGAAGCTTTCTTT
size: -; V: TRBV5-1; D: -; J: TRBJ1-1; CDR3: CATRDGGGEAFF; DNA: TGCGCCACCCGGGACGGCGGCGGTGAAGCTTTCTTT
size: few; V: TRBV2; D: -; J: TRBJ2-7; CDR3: CASRGGYYEQYF; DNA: TGTGCCAGCAGGGGCGGATACTACGAGCAGTACTTC
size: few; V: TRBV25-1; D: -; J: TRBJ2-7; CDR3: CASSDDGYEQYF; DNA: TGTGCCAGCAGTGATGACGGGTACGAGCAGTACTTC
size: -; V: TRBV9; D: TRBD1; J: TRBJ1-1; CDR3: CASSVVGTGMNTEAFF; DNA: TGTGCCAGCAGCGTAGTTGGGACAGGGATGAACACTGAAGCTTTCTTT
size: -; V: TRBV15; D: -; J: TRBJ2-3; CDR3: CATEITAGSFVSTDTQYF; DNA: TGTGCCACAGAGATAACAGCGGGCAGTTTCGTTAGCACAGATACGCAGTATTTT
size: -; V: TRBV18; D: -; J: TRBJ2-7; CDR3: CASSPTSSRIHEQYF; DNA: TGTGCCAGCTCACCGACCTCTTCAAGGATCCACGAGCAGTACTTC
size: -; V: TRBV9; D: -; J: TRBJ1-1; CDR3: CASSETGNVAFF; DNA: TGTGCCAGCAGCGAGACCGGGAACGTGGCTTTCTTT
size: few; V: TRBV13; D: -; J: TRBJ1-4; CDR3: CASSLTEEKLFF; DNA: TGTGCCAGCAGCTTGACAGAAGAAAAACTGTTTTTT
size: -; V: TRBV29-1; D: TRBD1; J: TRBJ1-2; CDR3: CSVPRGQGNRGYTF; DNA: TGCAGCGTTCCTAGGGGACAGGGGAATCGCGGCTACACCTTC
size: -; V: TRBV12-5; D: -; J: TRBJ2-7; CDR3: CASGLYHKHSYEQYF; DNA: TGTGCTAGTGGTTTGTATCATAAACACTCCTACGAGCAGTACTTC
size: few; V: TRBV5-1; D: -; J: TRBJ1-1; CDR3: CASSGANTEAFF; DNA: TGCGCCAGCTCCGGCGCGAACACTGAAGCTTTCTTT
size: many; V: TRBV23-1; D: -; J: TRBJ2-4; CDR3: CASSQSGTVYLAKNIQYF; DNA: TGCGCCAGCAGTCAATCGGGAACAGTTTATCTAGCCAAAAACATTCAGTACTTC
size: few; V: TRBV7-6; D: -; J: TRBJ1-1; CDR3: CASSLVGAEAFF; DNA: TGTGCCAGCAGCTTAGTTGGTGCTGAAGCTTTCTTT
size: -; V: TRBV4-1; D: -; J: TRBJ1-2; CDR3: CASSQEGRDKYGYTF; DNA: TGCGCCAGCAGCCAAGAGGGCCGGGACAAATATGGCTACACCTTC
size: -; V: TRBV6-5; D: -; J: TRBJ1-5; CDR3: CASSDRGDQPQHF; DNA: TGTGCCAGCAGTGACAGAGGTGACCAGCCCCAGCATTTT
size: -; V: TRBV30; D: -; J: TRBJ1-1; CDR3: CAWRALIGAFF; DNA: TGTGCCTGGAGGGCGCTGATCGGGGCTTTCTTT
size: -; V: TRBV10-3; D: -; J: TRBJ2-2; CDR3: CAIWTANTGELFF; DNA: TGTGCCATTTGGACAGCGAACACCGGGGAGCTGTTTTTT
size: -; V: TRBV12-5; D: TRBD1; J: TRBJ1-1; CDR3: CASGLGQGGTEAFF; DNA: TGTGCTAGTGGTTTGGGACAGGGTGGCACTGAAGCTTTCTTT
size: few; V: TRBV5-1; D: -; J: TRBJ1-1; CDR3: CASSLVGGGSMNTEAFF; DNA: TGCGCCAGCAGCTTGGTTGGAGGAGGGAGTATGAACACTGAAGCTTTCTTT
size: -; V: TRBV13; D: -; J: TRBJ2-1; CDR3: CASSSGTAGYNEQFF; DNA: TGTGCCAGCAGCTCCGGGACAGCGGGGTACAATGAGCAGTTCTTC
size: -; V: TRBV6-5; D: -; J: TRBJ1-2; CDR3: CASSPMGPNYGYTF; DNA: TGTGCCAGCAGTCCCATGGGACCGAACTATGGCTACACCTTC
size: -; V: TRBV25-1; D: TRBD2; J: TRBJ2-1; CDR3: CASSGSLSGGAYNEQFF; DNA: TGTGCCAGCAGTGGATCCCTTAGCGGGGGGGCTTACAATGAGCAGTTCTTC
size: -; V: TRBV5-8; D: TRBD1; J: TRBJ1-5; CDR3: CASSQGYGQGSNQPQHF; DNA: TGTGCCAGCAGCCAAGGTTACGGACAGGGGAGCAATCAGCCCCAGCATTTT
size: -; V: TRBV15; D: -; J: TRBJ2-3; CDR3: CATGTDTQYF; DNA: TGTGCCACCGGTACAGATACGCAGTATTTT
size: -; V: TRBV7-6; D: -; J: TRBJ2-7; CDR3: CASSPGGSYEQYF; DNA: TGTGCCAGCAGCCCTGGGGGCTCCTACGAGCAGTACTTC
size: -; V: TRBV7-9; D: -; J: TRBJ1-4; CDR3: CASSLLGDELGEKLFF; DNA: TGTGCCAGCAGCTTGCTAGGAGATGAGTTGGGTGAAAAACTGTTTTTT
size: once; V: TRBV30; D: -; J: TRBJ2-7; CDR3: CAWSVLSSYEQYF; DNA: TGTGCCTGGAGTGTACTCAGTTCCTACGAGCAGTACTTC
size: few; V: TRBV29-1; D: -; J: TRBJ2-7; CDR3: CSVVGPRGVGEQYF; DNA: TGCAGCGTTGTCGGGCCCAGGGGAGTGGGCGAGCAGTACTTC
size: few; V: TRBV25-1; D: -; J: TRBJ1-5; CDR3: CASGDGLQPQHF; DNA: TGTGCCAGCGGGGATGGGTTACAGCCCCAGCATTTT